Listed here are 30 T cell receptor beta chains from one sample, sequenced in a study of shared clonotypes between healthy human individuals. Assay: immunoSEQ multiplex PCR; the TCRdb copy retains only in-frame clones and omits some. The repertoire includes approximately 720,000 clones, less than 80% of them detected once, and under 2% sits in the top ten. The sequencing input was memory CD4+ T cells sorted from blood. As for subset: CD45RA-negative fraction. These receptors originate from a woman aged 30 to 39 in good health.

The chain couples TRBV28 to TRBJ1-3; perhaps TRBD1 as D (5 bases). Trimming took 3 bases from V and 8 from J, leaving 11 bases between them. The CDR3 is 13 amino acids. Germline CDR1 and CDR2: MDHEN and SYDVKM. The CDR3 region has the DNA TGTGCCAGCAGTTTCAACAGGAGGGACACCATATATTTT. It encodes CASSFNRRDTIYF.

This sequence joins TRBV14 and TRBJ2-7, with TRBD2 identical over 8 bases. This CDR3 is built from 15 residues. From germline, CDR1 is SGHDN and CDR2 FVKESK. V shed 4 bases and J 6 bases; nucleotides not matched to a gene: 11. The CDR3 DNA is TGTGCCAGCAGCCCCCTGTCAGCGGGAGTCATCGAGCAGTACTTC. Amino acids: CASSPLSAGVIEQYF.

This sequence joins TRBV15 and TRBJ1-5; 12 bases map to TRBD1. The CDR3 sequence is 16 residues long. The germline CDR1 and CDR2 sequences are LNHNV and YYDKDF (reference sequence). Trimming at V came to 0 bases and at J to 6 bases, leaving 3 bases not matched to a gene. CDR3 residues: CATSRDGTGGLQPQHF. The DNA for the CDR3 is TGTGCCACCAGCAGAGACGGGACAGGGGGCCTTCAGCCCCAGCATTTT.

The V call is TRBV11-2, the J call TRBJ2-7; 7 nucleotides line up with TRBD1. The germline CDR1 and CDR2 sequences are SGHAT and FQNNGV. With V trimmed by 2 bases and J by 6 bases, 4 bases remained unmatched. This CDR3 spans 13 amino acids. CDR3 sequence: CASSLRGLGEQYF. CDR3 DNA sequence: TGTGCCAGCAGCTTAAGGGGGCTTGGCGAGCAGTACTTC.

The chain links TRBV10-3 to TRBJ2-5; the D call may be TRBD1 or TRBD2 (6 bases each). The germline V gene has CDR1 ENHRY and CDR2 SYGVKD. V gave up 2 bases and J gave up 1 base, with 14 bases separating them. CDR3 length: 16 amino acids. CDR3: CAISEHVGGGQETQYF. CDR3 in DNA: TGTGCCATCAGTGAGCATGTAGGAGGGGGCCAAGAGACCCAGTACTTC.

This chain links TRBV5-6 with TRBJ2-1, with D hard to call. The CDR3 contains 12 residues. The V and J ends lost 4 bases and 9 bases respectively, with 11 bases between them. Looked up from germline, CDR1 is SGHDT and CDR2 is YYEEEE. The CDR3 reads CASSPRRTEQFF. The CDR3 coding sequence is TGTGCCAGCAGCCCGAGACGTACTGAGCAGTTCTTC.

The chain couples TRBV7-9 to TRBJ2-6; no definite D call. Germline values: CDR1 SEHNR, CDR2 FQNEAQ (reference sequence). V lost 5 bases and J lost 0, with 11 bases in between. This CDR3 spans 16 amino acids. The CDR3 sequence is CASSDGRSSGANVLTF. DNA for the CDR3: TGTGCCAGCAGCGACGGACGCAGCTCTGGGGCCAACGTCCTGACTTTC.

V and J are TRBV6-6 and TRBJ1-2; TRBD1 might be the D (6 bases). V was trimmed by 6 bases and J by 3 bases, leaving 11 bases between them. This CDR3 spans 13 amino acids. From germline, CDR1 is MNHNY and CDR2 SVGAGI (reference sequence). The CDR3 region has the DNA TGTGCCAGCAGCCAGACAGGATACTATGGCTACACCTTC. Protein product: CASSQTGYYGYTF.

This clone was observed a handful of times. CDR3 protein: CASSSLAGVWETQYF. CDR3 DNA: TGTGCCAGCAGCTCACTAGCGGGAGTATGGGAGACCCAGTACTTC. The chain is built from TRBV11-2 and TRBJ2-5; 11 positions match TRBD2. The CDR3 length is 15 residues. Trimming at V came to 4 bases and at J to 5 bases, leaving 6 bases not matched to a gene. Germline CDR1 reads SGHAT; CDR2 reads FQNNGV.

V usage is TRBV19 and J usage is TRBJ1-3; D gene ambiguous. The CDR3 is 16 residues long. Germline V CDR1 and CDR2: LNHDA, SQIVND (reference sequence). V lost 5 bases and J lost 2, with 16 bases in between. CDR3 nucleotide sequence: TGTGCCAGTAGTGCCTATACGACATCGACTGGAAACACCATATATTTT. Translation: CASSAYTTSTGNTIYF.

This chain uses TRBV5-6 with TRBJ2-1; the D call may be TRBD1 or TRBD2 (6 bases each). Germline-derived CDR1 and CDR2 are SGHDT and YYEEEE. The CDR3 is 18 residues long. Trimming stripped 1 base from V and 5 bases from J, with 22 bases between. The CDR3 sequence: CASSLRPGDRRKDNEQFF. The CDR3 DNA sequence: TGTGCCAGCAGCTTGCGTCCGGGAGACAGGAGGAAGGACAATGAGCAGTTCTTC.

The V and J genes are TRBV29-1 and TRBJ2-1; D gene unclear. Germline V gives CDR1 SQVTM, CDR2 ANQGSEA. With 1 base removed from V and 8 bases from J, the gap between germline ends came to 12 bases. There are 13 residues in the CDR3. CDR3 DNA: TGCAGCGTTGAAGTAGTCCCAAATTATGAGCAGTTCTTC. Residues: CSVEVVPNYEQFF.

On this clone itself: Different DNA sequences within this sample yield the same CDR3. This chain uses TRBV11-2 with TRBJ1-1; TRBD1 is a possible D gene (5 bases). The CDR3 contains 13 residues. Trimming left V 3 bases short and J 5 bases short, with 10 bases between. Germline V gives CDR1 SGHAT, CDR2 FQNNGV. CDR3 sequence reads: CASSLAGETEAFF. CDR3 DNA: TGTGCCAGCAGCTTGGCGGGGGAAACTGAAGCTTTCTTT.

This chain links TRBV2 with TRBJ2-7; D might be TRBD2 (7 bases). CDR1 is SNHLY, CDR2 FYNNEI, per germline. The length of the CDR3 is 14 residues. V was pared by 6 bases and J by 5 bases, with 17 bases between. This chain's CDR3 is CASRWQGTTDEQYF. The CDR3 DNA sequence: TGTGCCAGCAGATGGCAGGGGACTACGGACGAGCAGTACTTC.

The rearrangement links TRBV10-2 to TRBJ2-5; no reliable D call. The V and J ends lost 6 bases and 1 base respectively, with 12 bases between them. The CDR3 totals 14 residues. Looked up from germline, CDR1 is WSHSY and CDR2 is SAAADI. Here the CDR3 reads CASRTWVSQETQYF. The CDR3 nucleotides read TGCGCCAGCAGAACCTGGGTCAGCCAAGAGACCCAGTACTTC.

This chain uses TRBV11-2 with TRBJ1-2; D gene unclear. The length of the CDR3 is 13 residues. V was cut by 0 bases and J by 7 bases, with 9 bases left in between. Germline-derived CDR1 and CDR2 are SGHAT and FQNNGV. DNA of the CDR3: TGTGCCAGCAGCTTAGATAGGCAGGCTGGCTACACCTTC. Amino acids: CASSLDRQAGYTF. Full variable domain (outside the CDR3, taken from reference TRBV11-2 and TRBJ1-2): EAGVAQSPRYKIIEKRQSVAFWCNPISGHATLYWYQQILGQGPKLLIQFQNNGVVDDSQLPKDRFSAERLKGVDSTLKIQPAKLEDSAVYLCASSLDRQAGYTFGSGTRLTVV.

Only a few counts were recorded for this clone. The V and J genes are TRBV28 and TRBJ2-3; TRBD2 is a possible D gene (5 bases). This CDR3 region has 15 residues. CDR1 is MDHEN and CDR2 is SYDVKM in the germline V gene. V was cut by 7 bases and J by 1 base, with 15 bases left in between. The CDR3 sequence: CASTGRGMGTDTQYF. CDR3 in DNA: TGTGCCAGCACCGGCCGAGGGATGGGCACAGATACGCAGTATTTT.

Only a few counts were recorded for this clone. The chain is built from TRBV6-1 and TRBJ1-3; TRBD1 might be the D (5 bases). Between the trimmed V and J ends, which lost 5 bases and 0 bases, there was a span of 17 bases. This CDR3 has 17 residues. Germline loops: CDR1 MNHNS, CDR2 SASEGT. CDR3 sequence: CASSQGAATSSGNTIYF. CDR3 bases: TGTGCCAGCAGTCAAGGGGCCGCTACCTCCTCTGGAAACACCATATATTTT.

The chain uses TRBV28 and TRBJ1-5, with D unclear. The V end lost 7 bases, the J end lost 4 bases, and 17 bases lay between the germline ends. CDR3 length: 15 amino acids. Germline CDR1 reads MDHEN; CDR2 reads SYDVKM. CDR3 DNA sequence: TGTGCCAGCACAATGGGCGGGTTAGGGAATCAGCCCCAGCATTTT. It codes for CASTMGGLGNQPQHF.

With regard to this clone: This CDR3 is also generated by other DNA sequences in the sample. V usage is TRBV29-1 and J usage is TRBJ2-7, with TRBD2 matching over 12 bases. This CDR3 region has 14 residues. The V and J ends lost 4 bases and 2 bases, in that order; junction bases with no gene match: 3. The germline V gene encodes CDR1 SQVTM and CDR2 ANQGSEA. This CDR3 is CSVGRTSGTYEQYF. The CDR3 bases are TGCAGCGTTGGACGGACTAGCGGGACCTACGAGCAGTACTTC.

V and J are TRBV29-1 and TRBJ2-3; possible D gene TRBD2, 5 bases. Trimming left V 5 bases short and J 2 bases short, with 11 bases between. This CDR3 has 13 residues. Germline-derived CDR1 and CDR2 are SQVTM and ANQGSEA. In nucleotides, the CDR3 is TGCAGCGTTATCGTGGGAGCCACAGATACGCAGTATTTT. This translates into CSVIVGATDTQYF.

The chain couples TRBV4-1 to TRBJ2-7, with D possibly matching TRBD1 (6 bases). The CDR3 length is 15 residues. The ends were cut back, 3 bases at V and 2 bases at J, with 14 bases in the middle. The germline gives CDR1 MGHRA, CDR2 YSYEKL. The CDR3 nucleotides read TGCGCCAGCAGCCAGTCCGGGACACCCACCTACGAGCAGTACTTC. Translating gives CASSQSGTPTYEQYF.

This clone was counted a few times. This chain joins TRBV2 and TRBJ2-5; D possibly matches TRBD1 or TRBD2 (5 bases each). With the DNA end fitting TRBJ2-7 better, the J assignment may be wrong. Looked up from germline, CDR1 is SNHLY and CDR2 is FYNNEI. The CDR3 covers 18 residues. The CDR3: CASSGGSTDSSFIYEQYF. In DNA form, the CDR3 reads TGTGCCAGCAGTGGAGGGTCTACCGACAGTAGCTTCATCTACGAGCAGTACTTC.

This clone was picked up many times. The chain recombines TRBV5-5 with TRBJ2-5, with TRBD2 matching 10 bases. Germline CDR1 SGHKS, CDR2 YYEKEE (reference sequence). Trimming took 3 bases from V and 4 from J; bases not matched to a gene: 6. The CDR3 sequence is 15 residues long. CDR3 in amino acids: CASSSSSGSIETQYF. CDR3 DNA sequence: TGTGCCAGCAGCTCTTCTAGCGGGAGCATAGAGACCCAGTACTTC.

The genes are TRBV4-1 and TRBJ2-1, with 12 bases lining up with TRBD2. Germline CDR1 and CDR2: MGHRA and YSYEKL. The CDR3 covers 19 residues. The trim removed 0 bases at V and 6 bases at J, leaving 12 bases unmatched. Here the CDR3 DNA reads TGCGCCAGCAGCCAAGACCGGGGATGGGAACTAGCGGGGGGCAATGAGCAGTTCTTC. Translation: CASSQDRGWELAGGNEQFF.

Regarding this clone: Within the sample, other DNA sequences also encode this same CDR3. The rearrangement links TRBV28 to TRBJ1-2; D is uncertain. Germline loops: CDR1 MDHEN, CDR2 SYDVKM. There are 11 residues in the CDR3. V was cut by 9 bases and J by 4 bases, with 9 bases left in between. CDR3 bases: TGTGCCAGTTCCAGGCCCTATGGCTACACCTTC. It encodes CASSRPYGYTF.

In its sample, this clone was seen once. The chain couples TRBV28 to TRBJ2-5, with D perhaps TRBD1 or TRBD2 (6 bases each). V dropped 5 bases and J dropped 5 bases, with 15 bases sitting between them. The germline CDR1 and CDR2 sequences are MDHEN and SYDVKM. The CDR3 is made up of 14 amino acids. CDR3: CASSDSGAVETQYF. CDR3 nucleotides: TGTGCCAGCAGTGATTCGGGGGCTGTGGAGACCCAGTACTTC.

This clone was found once. The chain couples TRBV2 to TRBJ2-1; unclear D gene. The germline CDR1 and CDR2 sequences are SNHLY and FYNNEI. The CDR3 spans 12 residues. V was pared by 3 bases and J by 7 bases, with 7 bases between. CDR3 sequence (DNA): TGTGCCAGCAGTGACTATTTAAATGAGCAGTTCTTC. Its translation is CASSDYLNEQFF.

The rearrangement joins TRBV19 to TRBJ1-4, with 8 bases aligning to TRBD1. The length of the CDR3 is 14 residues. The V gene's germline CDR1 is LNHDA and CDR2 SQIVND (reference sequence). Trimming took 11 bases from V and 8 from J; bases not matched to a gene: 13. The CDR3 loop reads CAAGPGTGTEKLFF. CDR3 nucleotide sequence: TGTGCCGCGGGACCCGGGACAGGCACCGAAAAACTGTTTTTT.

The CDR3 sequence: CASSSQMGGDTQYF. CDR3 sequence (DNA): TGTGCCAGCAGTTCCCAAATGGGGGGAGATACGCAGTATTTT. The chain has TRBV27 and TRBJ2-3, with D possibly TRBD2 on 6 matching bases. CDR1 MNHEY and CDR2 SMNVEV come from the germline V gene (reference sequence). Between the trimmed V and J ends, which lost 4 bases and 5 bases, there was a span of 13 bases. There are 14 residues in the CDR3.